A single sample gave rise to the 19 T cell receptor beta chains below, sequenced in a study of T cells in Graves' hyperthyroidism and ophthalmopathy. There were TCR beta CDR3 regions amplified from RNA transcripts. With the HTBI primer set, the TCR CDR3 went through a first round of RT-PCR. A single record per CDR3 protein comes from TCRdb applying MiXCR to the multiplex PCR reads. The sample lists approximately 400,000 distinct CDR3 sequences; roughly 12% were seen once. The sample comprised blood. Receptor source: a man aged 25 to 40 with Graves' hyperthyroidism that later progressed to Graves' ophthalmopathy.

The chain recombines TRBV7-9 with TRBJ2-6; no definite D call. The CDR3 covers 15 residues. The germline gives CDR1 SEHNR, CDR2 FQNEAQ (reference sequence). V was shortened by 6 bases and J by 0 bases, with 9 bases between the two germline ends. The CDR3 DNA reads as TGTGCCAGCAGTATGGGCAACTCTGGGGCCAACGTCCTGACTTTC. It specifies CASSMGNSGANVLTF.

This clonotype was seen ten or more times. CDR3 region: CASSPNRGKETQYF. The CDR3, as DNA: TGTGCCAGCAGCCCAAACAGGGGGAAGGAGACCCAGTACTTC. This chain uses TRBV28 with TRBJ2-5; 8 bases line up with TRBD1. Trimming took 6 bases from V and 5 from J; bases not matched to a gene: 8. The CDR3 has 14 amino acids. Germline V gene lookup returns CDR1 MDHEN and CDR2 SYDVKM.

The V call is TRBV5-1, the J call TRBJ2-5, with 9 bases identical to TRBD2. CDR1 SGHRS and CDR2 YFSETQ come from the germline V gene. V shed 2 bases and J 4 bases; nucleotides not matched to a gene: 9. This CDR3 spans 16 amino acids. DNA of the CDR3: TGCGCCAGCAGCTTTTCTAGCGGGGCTGGAGGAGAGACCCAGTACTTC. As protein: CASSFSSGAGGETQYF.

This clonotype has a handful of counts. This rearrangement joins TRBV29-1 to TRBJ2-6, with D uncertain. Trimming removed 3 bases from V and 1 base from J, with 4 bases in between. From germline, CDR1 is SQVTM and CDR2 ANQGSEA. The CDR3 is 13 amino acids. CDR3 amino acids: CSVEGSGANVLTF. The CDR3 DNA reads TGCAGCGTTGAGGGGTCTGGGGCCAACGTCCTGACTTTC.

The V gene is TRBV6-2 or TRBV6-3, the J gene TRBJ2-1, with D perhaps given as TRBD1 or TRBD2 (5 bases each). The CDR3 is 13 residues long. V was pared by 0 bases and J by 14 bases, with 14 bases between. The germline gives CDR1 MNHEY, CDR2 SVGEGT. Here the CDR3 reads CASSYSGVATKFF. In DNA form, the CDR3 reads TGTGCCAGCAGTTACTCAGGGGTAGCGACTAAGTTCTTC.

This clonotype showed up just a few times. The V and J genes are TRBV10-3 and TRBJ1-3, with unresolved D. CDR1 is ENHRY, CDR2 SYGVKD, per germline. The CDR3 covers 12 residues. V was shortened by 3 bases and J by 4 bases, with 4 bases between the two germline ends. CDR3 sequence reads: CAISDVGNTIYF. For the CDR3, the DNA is TGTGCCATCAGTGACGTGGGAAACACCATATATTTT.

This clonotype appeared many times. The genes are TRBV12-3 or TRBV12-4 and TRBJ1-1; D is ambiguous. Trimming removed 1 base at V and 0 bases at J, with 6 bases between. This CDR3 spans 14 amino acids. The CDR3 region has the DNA TGTGCCAGCAGTTTAGGCATCATGAACACTGAAGCTTTCTTT. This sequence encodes CASSLGIMNTEAFF.

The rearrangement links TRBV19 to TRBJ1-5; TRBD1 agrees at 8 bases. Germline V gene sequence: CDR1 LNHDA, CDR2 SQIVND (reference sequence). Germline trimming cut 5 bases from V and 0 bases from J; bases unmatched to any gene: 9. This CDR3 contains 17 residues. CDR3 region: CASSGTGLRYSNQPQHF. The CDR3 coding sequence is TGTGCCAGTAGTGGGACAGGCTTGAGGTATAGCAATCAGCCCCAGCATTTT.

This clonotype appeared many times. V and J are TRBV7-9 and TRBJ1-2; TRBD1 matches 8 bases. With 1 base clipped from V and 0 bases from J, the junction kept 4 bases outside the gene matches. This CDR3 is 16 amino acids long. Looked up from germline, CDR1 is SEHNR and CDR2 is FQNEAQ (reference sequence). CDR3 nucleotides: TGTGCCAGCAGCTTAGGGGGGACAGGCCCTAACTATGGCTACACCTTC. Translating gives CASSLGGTGPNYGYTF.

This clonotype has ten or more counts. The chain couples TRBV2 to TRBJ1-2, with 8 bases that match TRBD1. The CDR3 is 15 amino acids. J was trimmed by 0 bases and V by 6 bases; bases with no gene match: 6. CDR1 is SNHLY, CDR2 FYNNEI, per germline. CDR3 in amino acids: CASSGDRPANYGYTF. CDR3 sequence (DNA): TGTGCCAGCAGCGGGGACAGGCCTGCTAACTATGGCTACACCTTC.

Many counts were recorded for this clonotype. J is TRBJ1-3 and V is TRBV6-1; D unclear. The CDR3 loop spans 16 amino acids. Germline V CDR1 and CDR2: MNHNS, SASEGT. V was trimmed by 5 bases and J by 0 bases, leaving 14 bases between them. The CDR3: CASSSSPYLSGNTIYF. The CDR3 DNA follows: TGTGCCAGCAGTTCCTCTCCGTACCTCTCTGGAAACACCATATATTTT.

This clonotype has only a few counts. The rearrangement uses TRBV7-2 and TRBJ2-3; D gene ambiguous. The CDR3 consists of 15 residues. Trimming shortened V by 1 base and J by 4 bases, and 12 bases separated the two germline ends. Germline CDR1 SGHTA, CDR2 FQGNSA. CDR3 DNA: TGTGCCAGCAGCTTAGGCTTTGTAGTCCCAGATACGCAGTATTTT. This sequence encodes CASSLGFVVPDTQYF.

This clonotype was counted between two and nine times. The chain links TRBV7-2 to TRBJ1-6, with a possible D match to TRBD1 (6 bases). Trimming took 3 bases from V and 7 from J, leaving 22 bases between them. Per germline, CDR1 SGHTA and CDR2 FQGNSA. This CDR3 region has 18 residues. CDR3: CASSFRQGYQIGNSPLHF. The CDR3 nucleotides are TGTGCCAGCAGCTTCCGTCAGGGGTATCAAATCGGGAATTCACCCCTCCACTTT.

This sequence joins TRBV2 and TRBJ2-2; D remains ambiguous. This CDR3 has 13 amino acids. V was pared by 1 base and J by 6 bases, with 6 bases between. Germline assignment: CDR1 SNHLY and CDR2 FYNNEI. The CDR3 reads CASSEVSPGELFF. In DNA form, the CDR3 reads TGTGCCAGCAGTGAAGTGTCTCCCGGGGAGCTGTTTTTT.

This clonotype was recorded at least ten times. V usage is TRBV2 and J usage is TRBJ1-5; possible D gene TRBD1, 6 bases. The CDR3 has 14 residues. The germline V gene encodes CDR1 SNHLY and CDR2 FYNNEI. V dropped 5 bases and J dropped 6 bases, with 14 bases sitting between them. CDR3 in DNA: TGTGCCAGCAGTCCCGACAGGTTGGGTCAGCCCCAGCATTTT. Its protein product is CASSPDRLGQPQHF.

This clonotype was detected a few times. CDR3 in amino acids: CATSDSRGGTGRNEKLFF. The CDR3 nucleotides are TGTGCCACCAGTGATTCGCGTGGCGGGACAGGGAGGAATGAAAAACTGTTTTTT. This sequence joins TRBV24-1 and TRBJ1-4, with 9 positions matching TRBD1. Trimming at V came to 2 bases and at J to 5 bases, leaving 11 bases not matched to a gene. CDR3 length: 18 amino acids. The germline V gene has CDR1 KGHDR and CDR2 SFDVKD.

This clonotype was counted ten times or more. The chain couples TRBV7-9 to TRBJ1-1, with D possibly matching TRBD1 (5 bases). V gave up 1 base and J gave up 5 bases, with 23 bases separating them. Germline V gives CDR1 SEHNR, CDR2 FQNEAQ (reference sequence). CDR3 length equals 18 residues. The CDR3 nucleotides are TGTGCCAGCAGCTTAGAAGCGACTTCAGGGCAGCGCGGTACTGAAGCTTTCTTT. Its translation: CASSLEATSGQRGTEAFF.

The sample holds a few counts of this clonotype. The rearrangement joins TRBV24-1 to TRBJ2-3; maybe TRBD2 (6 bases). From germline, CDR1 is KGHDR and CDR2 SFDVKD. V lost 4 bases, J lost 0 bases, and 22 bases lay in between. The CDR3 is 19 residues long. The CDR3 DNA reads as TGTGCCACCAGTGACCTTGGGGAGGTTGGGGAGACTAGCACAGATACGCAGTATTTT. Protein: CATSDLGEVGETSTDTQYF.

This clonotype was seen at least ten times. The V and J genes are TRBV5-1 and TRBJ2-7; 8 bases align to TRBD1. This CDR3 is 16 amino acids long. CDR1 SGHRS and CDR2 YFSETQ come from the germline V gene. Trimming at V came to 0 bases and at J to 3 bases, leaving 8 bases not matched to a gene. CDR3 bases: TGCGCCAGCAGCTTGGCCTCAGGGGGCGCGAACTACGAGCAGTACTTC. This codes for CASSLASGGANYEQYF.